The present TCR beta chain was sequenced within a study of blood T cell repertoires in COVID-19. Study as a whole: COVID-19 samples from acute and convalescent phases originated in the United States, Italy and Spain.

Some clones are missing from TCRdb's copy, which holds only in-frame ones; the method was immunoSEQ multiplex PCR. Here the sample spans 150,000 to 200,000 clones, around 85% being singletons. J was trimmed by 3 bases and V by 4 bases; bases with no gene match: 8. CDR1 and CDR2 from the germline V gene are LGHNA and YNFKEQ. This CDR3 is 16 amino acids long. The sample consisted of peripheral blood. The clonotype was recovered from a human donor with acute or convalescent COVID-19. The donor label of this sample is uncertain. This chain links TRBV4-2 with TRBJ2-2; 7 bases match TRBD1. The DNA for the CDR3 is TGTGCCAGCAGCCCCCGTCAGGGACAGTACACCGGGGAGCTGTTTTTT. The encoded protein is CASSPRQGQYTGELFF.